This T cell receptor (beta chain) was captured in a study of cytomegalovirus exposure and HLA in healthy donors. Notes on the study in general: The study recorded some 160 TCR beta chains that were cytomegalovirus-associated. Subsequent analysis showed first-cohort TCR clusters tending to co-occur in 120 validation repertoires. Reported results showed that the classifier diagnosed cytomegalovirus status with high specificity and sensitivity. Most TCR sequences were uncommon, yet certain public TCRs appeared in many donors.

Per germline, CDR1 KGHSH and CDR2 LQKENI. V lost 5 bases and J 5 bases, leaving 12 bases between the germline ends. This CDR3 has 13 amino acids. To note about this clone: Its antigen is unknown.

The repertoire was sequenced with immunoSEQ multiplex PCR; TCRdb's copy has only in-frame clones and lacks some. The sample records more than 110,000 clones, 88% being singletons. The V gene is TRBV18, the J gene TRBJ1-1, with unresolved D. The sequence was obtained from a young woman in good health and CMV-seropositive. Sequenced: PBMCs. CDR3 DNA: TGTGCCAGCTCAAAAGGTGGGGAGACTGAAGCTTTCTTT. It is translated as CASSKGGETEAFF.